Sequencing of this TCR beta chain was carried out in a study of blood T cell repertoires in COVID-19 (dated by TCRdb to the early 2020s). At the level of the whole study: Collaborator samples came from the United States, Italy and Spain and covered acute and convalescent phases of COVID-19. The samples were drawn from two sources: the first 160 participants of the ongoing ImmuneRACE study, and about 1,300 subjects contributed by 6 global collaborators. A freely available public database, intended as a resource for researchers studying the immune response to SARS-CoV-2, is where the repertoires were released. Where HLA class I and class II types were available, the types were taken from metadata supplied by the sample provider, not from assay-based typing. The dataset comprised deeply sampled blood TCRbeta repertoires from subjects exposed to, actively infected with, or recovered from COVID-19. The material from the prospective study consisted of cDNA or gDNA derived from T cells, B-cell-depleted T cells, or PBMCs. Sample metadata almost always included a de-identified subject ID, COVID-19 status, age in years and sex. What the study reported, not specific to this receptor: How much clinical and demographic metadata was included differed by source and by participant, and the metadata was provided uncurated.

TCRbeta CDR3 regions were amplified from genomic DNA using the immunoSEQ Assay, a bias-controlled multiplex PCR. The authors' analysis ran thus. The number of nucleated cells in each sample was estimated from the amplification of reference gene primers within the assay. Sequence reads were collapsed and filtered to measure the absolute abundance of every unique TCRbeta CDR3 rearrangement. For each sample, productive Simpson clonality was calculated as the square root of Simpson's diversity index over productive rearrangements. What TCRdb holds here is the immuneACCESS table cut down to in-frame rearrangements. Part of the clones is not present; checked against another copy, under half of the missing clones reflect an unresolved V gene, and the others are unexplained. That table supplies the V and J calls and clone size; D and trimming were determined from the DNA. The sample table shows hundreds of thousands of clones, and approximately 85% are seen once. The ten largest clones take up around 1% of the sample.

Comment on this clone: The target of this receptor is not known. No base qualities exist here, and no much larger clone lies one base off it.

V loses 2 bases, J loses 0 bases, and the germline ends lie 12 bases apart. Including the terminal cysteine and phenylalanine, the CDR3 comprises 16 residues. The only DNA kept is the CDR3, 48 bases in frame from the first base. CDR1 and CDR2 are read off the germline V gene as MNHEY and SVGAGI. Participants in the prospective study were aged 18 to 89 years, lived in 20 to 25 United States geographic areas, and enrolled through a virtual design. In the prospective study, cohorts were assigned on the basis of participant-reported clinical history obtained from a screening survey and a study questionnaire. Recovered participants in ImmuneRACE Cohort 3 were defined by two consecutive negative NP/OP PCR tests, clearance by a healthcare professional, or resolution of symptoms. In the prospective study, mobile phlebotomists collected whole blood, serum and a nasopharyngeal or oropharyngeal swab from each participant. Over a roughly 2-month period, participants in the prospective study had the option of providing additional blood draws and questionnaires. Before DNA extraction, blood samples from the prospective study were shipped at room temperature or frozen.

Rearrangement joined TRBV6-5 to TRBJ2-3, with TRBD2 perhaps the D gene, on 5 matching bases. Input material: PBMCs or T cells enriched from blood (not recorded which). The receptor's source is a woman in her 30s who had recovered from COVID-19. The base sequence is TGTGCCAGCAGTTACGCCGTGCCGGGGAGCACAGATACGCAGTATTTT. It specifies CASSYAVPGSTDTQYF.